The source of this T cell receptor (beta chain) is a study of early T cells in non-severe SARS-CoV-2 infection. CDR1 and CDR2 (germline): LGHNT, FRNRAP. V lost 1 base to trimming and J lost 3 bases, with 28 bases between them. There are 21 residues in the CDR3. Study findings and constraints: CD4 and private specificities were missed by VDJdb matching, which favored anti-spike CD8 responses.

The library protocol tagged individual cDNA molecules with unique molecular identifiers. TCRdb re-called the 5' RACE reads with MiXCR, one entry per CDR3 protein. The sample lists 25,000 to 35,000 distinct CDR3 sequences; 3.9% were seen once. This clonotype was counted ten times or more. Its specificity is unknown. The sequenced sample was whole blood. This sequence was found in an adult who was a healthcare worker with PCR-confirmed SARS-CoV-2 infection or an uninfected control (not recorded which). The chain has TRBV12-5 and TRBJ2-1; D perhaps matches TRBD1 (5 bases). Here the CDR3 reads CASGLETIDSLSLSLYNEQFF. The CDR3 bases are TGTGCTAGTGGTTTGGAAACGATCGACAGCCTTTCCCTATCCCTCTACAATGAGCAGTTCTTC.